These T cell receptor beta chains were read from a single sample in a study of blood T cell repertoires in COVID-19. TCRdb keeps only in-frame clones here, not all; method: immunoSEQ multiplex PCR. The sample includes roughly 120,000 clones, roughly 80% of them seen just once. What was sequenced was peripheral blood. The receptor source for this set is a woman aged 60-70 years with acute or convalescent COVID-19. Each CDR3 is given with its conserved first and last residue. The D gene is left open where the match is weak. Clone size is shown for a subset of rows, as once, few, many or a class of expanded clone.

clone size: few; V gene: TRBV7-9; D gene: TRBD2; J gene: TRBJ2-1; CDR3 protein: CASSLGAGGALEVQFF; CDR3 DNA: TGTGCCAGCAGCTTAGGAGCGGGGGGCGCCCTCGAGGTGCAGTTCTTC
clone size: -; V gene: TRBV7-8; D gene: -; J gene: TRBJ1-2; CDR3 protein: CASSSEESGGYGYTF; CDR3 DNA: TGTGCCAGCAGCTCAGAGGAAAGCGGGGGGTATGGCTACACCTTC
clone size: -; V gene: TRBV3-1/TRBV3-2; D gene: -; J gene: TRBJ2-7; CDR3 protein: CASSHPIDGSGYSYEQYF; CDR3 DNA: TGTGCCAGCAGCCATCCCATCGATGGTAGCGGTTACTCCTACGAGCAGTACTTC
clone size: -; V gene: TRBV11-2; D gene: TRBD1; J gene: TRBJ1-4; CDR3 protein: CASSFLTGEKLFF; CDR3 DNA: TGTGCCAGCAGCTTTTTGACAGGGGAAAAACTGTTTTTT
clone size: -; V gene: TRBV28; D gene: -; J gene: TRBJ1-2; CDR3 protein: CASSLGKTEYGYTF; CDR3 DNA: TGTGCCAGCAGTTTGGGAAAGACAGAATATGGCTACACCTTC
clone size: few; V gene: TRBV6-5; D gene: -; J gene: TRBJ1-2; CDR3 protein: CASSSTTNYGYTF; CDR3 DNA: TGTGCCAGCAGTTCGACAACTAACTATGGCTACACCTTC
clone size: -; V gene: TRBV6-4; D gene: -; J gene: TRBJ1-6; CDR3 protein: CASSVDSFNSPLHF; CDR3 DNA: TGTGCCAGCAGCGTTGACAGTTTTAATTCACCCCTCCACTTT
clone size: few; V gene: TRBV6-1; D gene: -; J gene: TRBJ1-6; CDR3 protein: CASSVTDLSSYNSPLHF; CDR3 DNA: TGTGCCAGCAGTGTAACGGACTTAAGCTCCTATAATTCACCCCTCCACTTT
clone size: -; V gene: TRBV28; D gene: -; J gene: TRBJ1-1; CDR3 protein: CASIGGPTEAFF; CDR3 DNA: TGTGCCAGCATCGGGGGGCCCACTGAAGCTTTCTTT
clone size: -; V gene: TRBV6-6; D gene: -; J gene: TRBJ1-1; CDR3 protein: CASTRGGVFTEAFF; CDR3 DNA: TGTGCCAGCACCAGAGGAGGGGTGTTCACTGAAGCTTTCTTT
clone size: -; V gene: TRBV5-4; D gene: TRBD2; J gene: TRBJ2-1; CDR3 protein: CASSLGSTSGGAYNEQFF; CDR3 DNA: TGTGCCAGCAGCTTGGGATCGACTAGCGGGGGCGCCTACAATGAGCAGTTCTTC
clone size: -; V gene: TRBV11-3; D gene: -; J gene: TRBJ2-1; CDR3 protein: CASSLTRTGGDEQFF; CDR3 DNA: TGTGCCAGCAGCTTAACCCGAACGGGGGGCGATGAGCAGTTCTTC
clone size: few; V gene: TRBV12-5; D gene: -; J gene: TRBJ1-1; CDR3 protein: CASGLVPGGAEAFF; CDR3 DNA: TGTGCTAGTGGTTTGGTTCCGGGAGGCGCTGAAGCTTTCTTT
clone size: -; V gene: TRBV11-2; D gene: -; J gene: TRBJ2-5; CDR3 protein: CASTESSETQYF; CDR3 DNA: TGTGCCAGCACCGAGTCGTCGGAGACCCAGTACTTC
clone size: -; V gene: TRBV6-6; D gene: -; J gene: TRBJ1-1; CDR3 protein: CASSSGGDTEAFF; CDR3 DNA: TGTGCCAGCAGTTCCGGGGGTGACACTGAAGCTTTCTTT
clone size: -; V gene: TRBV10-2; D gene: TRBD1; J gene: TRBJ1-4; CDR3 protein: CASSLQPGQGAIATNEKLFF; CDR3 DNA: TGCGCCAGCAGTTTACAGCCGGGACAGGGGGCGATTGCAACTAATGAAAAACTGTTTTTT
clone size: -; V gene: TRBV5-1; D gene: TRBD2; J gene: TRBJ2-3; CDR3 protein: CASSLAALAGAGRTDTQYF; CDR3 DNA: TGCGCCAGCAGCTTGGCCGCACTAGCGGGGGCTGGTAGAACAGATACGCAGTATTTT
clone size: -; V gene: TRBV2; D gene: TRBD1; J gene: TRBJ2-5; CDR3 protein: CASSRQGGETQYF; CDR3 DNA: TGTGCCAGCAGTCGACAGGGTGGGGAGACCCAGTACTTC
clone size: -; V gene: TRBV5-1; D gene: TRBD1; J gene: TRBJ1-2; CDR3 protein: CASSLGTGWGYTF; CDR3 DNA: TGCGCCAGCAGCTTGGGGACAGGCTGGGGCTACACCTTC
clone size: -; V gene: TRBV5-4; D gene: TRBD2; J gene: TRBJ2-3; CDR3 protein: CASRSGGVPDTQYF; CDR3 DNA: TGTGCCAGCCGGAGCGGGGGGGTTCCAGATACGCAGTATTTT
clone size: few; V gene: TRBV15; D gene: -; J gene: TRBJ1-2; CDR3 protein: CATSRGELTDGYTF; CDR3 DNA: TGTGCCACCAGCAGAGGGGAGTTGACGGATGGCTACACCTTC
clone size: -; V gene: TRBV20-1; D gene: -; J gene: TRBJ2-7; CDR3 protein: CSAGDNFEQYF; CDR3 DNA: TGCAGTGCTGGGGACAATTTCGAGCAGTACTTC
clone size: -; V gene: TRBV12-3/TRBV12-4; D gene: -; J gene: TRBJ1-6; CDR3 protein: CASSRRISPLHF; CDR3 DNA: TGTGCCAGCAGTAGGAGGATTTCACCCCTCCACTTT
clone size: once; V gene: TRBV9; D gene: -; J gene: TRBJ2-1; CDR3 protein: CAARASGFFTYNEQFF; CDR3 DNA: TGTGCCGCCCGTGCTTCAGGCTTCTTTACTTACAATGAGCAGTTCTTC
clone size: -; V gene: TRBV5-6; D gene: TRBD1; J gene: TRBJ1-6; CDR3 protein: CASSLYRGLGSPLHF; CDR3 DNA: TGTGCCAGCAGCTTATACAGGGGGCTTGGTTCACCCCTCCACTTT
clone size: -; V gene: TRBV7-3; D gene: TRBD1; J gene: TRBJ2-1; CDR3 protein: CASSQGTGGYNEQFF; CDR3 DNA: TGTGCCAGCAGCCAAGGGACAGGGGGCTACAATGAGCAGTTCTTC
clone size: -; V gene: TRBV19; D gene: -; J gene: TRBJ1-1; CDR3 protein: CASTLGEGTEAFF; CDR3 DNA: TGTGCCAGTACTCTGGGAGAGGGCACTGAAGCTTTCTTT
clone size: -; V gene: TRBV30; D gene: -; J gene: TRBJ2-1; CDR3 protein: CAWKPGQSVPVEQFF; CDR3 DNA: TGTGCCTGGAAACCTGGACAATCGGTCCCAGTTGAGCAGTTCTTC
clone size: -; V gene: TRBV4-1; D gene: -; J gene: TRBJ2-7; CDR3 protein: CASSQAAGSPYEQYF; CDR3 DNA: TGCGCCAGCAGCCAAGCGGCAGGGTCCCCCTACGAGCAGTACTTC
clone size: few; V gene: TRBV18; D gene: -; J gene: TRBJ1-1; CDR3 protein: CASSDGGTEAFF; CDR3 DNA: TGTGCCAGCTCAGACGGGGGGACTGAAGCTTTCTTT
clone size: -; V gene: TRBV18; D gene: -; J gene: TRBJ1-5; CDR3 protein: CASSLSAGDMGNQPQHF; CDR3 DNA: TGTGCCAGCTCTCTAAGCGCCGGGGACATGGGCAATCAGCCCCAGCATTTT
clone size: -; V gene: TRBV12-1; D gene: -; J gene: TRBJ2-5; CDR3 protein: CASSSDRGQETQYF; CDR3 DNA: TGTGCCAGCAGCTCTGACCGGGGCCAAGAGACCCAGTACTTC
clone size: -; V gene: TRBV9; D gene: TRBD1; J gene: TRBJ1-2; CDR3 protein: CASTPYQTGRNGYTF; CDR3 DNA: TGTGCCAGCACCCCATACCAGACAGGGAGAAATGGCTACACCTTC
clone size: few; V gene: TRBV2; D gene: -; J gene: TRBJ1-2; CDR3 protein: CASSTALNPIYGYTF; CDR3 DNA: TGTGCCAGCAGCACAGCCCTCAACCCCATCTATGGCTACACCTTC
clone size: -; V gene: TRBV13; D gene: -; J gene: TRBJ1-3; CDR3 protein: CASKVRGNTIYF; CDR3 DNA: TGTGCCAGCAAGGTGAGGGGAAACACCATATATTTT
clone size: -; V gene: TRBV2; D gene: TRBD1; J gene: TRBJ2-4; CDR3 protein: CASSSSQGVGNIQYF; CDR3 DNA: TGTGCCAGCAGTTCTTCTCAGGGGGTTGGAAACATTCAGTACTTC
clone size: -; V gene: TRBV19; D gene: TRBD1; J gene: TRBJ2-1; CDR3 protein: CASSNKRTGGPYNEQFF; CDR3 DNA: TGTGCCAGTAGTAATAAAAGAACAGGGGGGCCCTACAATGAGCAGTTCTTC
clone size: -; V gene: TRBV10-3; D gene: -; J gene: TRBJ1-2; CDR3 protein: CAISESTDGNYGYTF; CDR3 DNA: TGTGCCATCAGTGAGTCGACTGACGGAAACTATGGCTACACCTTC
clone size: -; V gene: TRBV30; D gene: -; J gene: TRBJ1-3; CDR3 protein: CAWETGRPGNTIYF; CDR3 DNA: TGTGCCTGGGAAACAGGGCGACCTGGAAACACCATATATTTT
clone size: -; V gene: TRBV10-3; D gene: TRBD1; J gene: TRBJ1-2; CDR3 protein: CAISDRTGDGYGYTF; CDR3 DNA: TGTGCCATCAGTGATCGGACAGGGGATGGCTATGGCTACACCTTC
clone size: -; V gene: TRBV30; D gene: -; J gene: TRBJ1-2; CDR3 protein: CAWSYQGTLYGYTF; CDR3 DNA: TGTGCCTGGAGTTACCAGGGCACCCTCTATGGCTACACCTTC
clone size: -; V gene: TRBV6-6; D gene: -; J gene: TRBJ2-7; CDR3 protein: CASSYLGPIVHEQYF; CDR3 DNA: TGTGCCAGCAGTTACTTGGGCCCCATTGTCCACGAGCAGTACTTC
clone size: -; V gene: TRBV7-2; D gene: -; J gene: TRBJ2-1; CDR3 protein: CASSTGHAMEQFF; CDR3 DNA: TGTGCCAGCAGCACGGGACATGCAATGGAGCAGTTCTTC
clone size: -; V gene: TRBV12-3/TRBV12-4; D gene: TRBD1; J gene: TRBJ2-3; CDR3 protein: CASKRGPTDTQYF; CDR3 DNA: TGTGCCAGCAAGAGGGGGCCCACAGATACGCAGTATTTT
clone size: -; V gene: TRBV13; D gene: TRBD2; J gene: TRBJ2-5; CDR3 protein: CASSLAGLAVQETQYF; CDR3 DNA: TGTGCCAGCAGCTTGGCGGGACTAGCGGTACAAGAGACCCAGTACTTC
clone size: -; V gene: TRBV7-7; D gene: -; J gene: TRBJ2-3; CDR3 protein: CASSSGEADTQYF; CDR3 DNA: TGTGCCAGCAGCTCCGGAGAGGCAGATACGCAGTATTTT
clone size: -; V gene: TRBV7-9; D gene: -; J gene: TRBJ1-1; CDR3 protein: CASSAGDRNTEAFF; CDR3 DNA: TGTGCCAGCAGCGCCGGGGATCGGAACACTGAAGCTTTCTTT
clone size: -; V gene: TRBV10-3; D gene: TRBD1; J gene: TRBJ1-2; CDR3 protein: CAISDFPTGGDGYTF; CDR3 DNA: TGTGCCATCAGTGATTTCCCGACAGGGGGCGATGGCTACACCTTC
clone size: -; V gene: TRBV27; D gene: -; J gene: TRBJ2-1; CDR3 protein: CASKRLMGGYNEQFF; CDR3 DNA: TGTGCCAGCAAGCGCCTTATGGGGGGCTACAATGAGCAGTTCTTC
clone size: -; V gene: TRBV5-1; D gene: -; J gene: TRBJ2-6; CDR3 protein: CASSLGQISGANVLTF; CDR3 DNA: TGCGCCAGCAGCTTAGGACAAATCTCTGGGGCCAACGTCCTGACTTTC
clone size: -; V gene: TRBV7-2; D gene: TRBD2; J gene: TRBJ2-3; CDR3 protein: CASSLLEGLAGGQTDTQYF; CDR3 DNA: TGTGCCAGCAGCTTATTAGAAGGACTAGCGGGGGGCCAGACAGATACGCAGTATTTT
clone size: -; V gene: TRBV10-3; D gene: -; J gene: TRBJ2-3; CDR3 protein: CAISRGASTDTQYF; CDR3 DNA: TGTGCCATCAGTCGGGGGGCGAGCACAGATACGCAGTATTTT
clone size: -; V gene: TRBV2; D gene: -; J gene: TRBJ1-1; CDR3 protein: CASSMTEGFTEAFF; CDR3 DNA: TGTGCCAGCAGCATGACCGAGGGATTCACTGAAGCTTTCTTT
clone size: few; V gene: TRBV12-2; D gene: -; J gene: TRBJ2-1; CDR3 protein: CASPTDRGSYNEQFF; CDR3 DNA: TGTGCAAGTCCCACGGACAGGGGATCCTACAATGAGCAGTTCTTC